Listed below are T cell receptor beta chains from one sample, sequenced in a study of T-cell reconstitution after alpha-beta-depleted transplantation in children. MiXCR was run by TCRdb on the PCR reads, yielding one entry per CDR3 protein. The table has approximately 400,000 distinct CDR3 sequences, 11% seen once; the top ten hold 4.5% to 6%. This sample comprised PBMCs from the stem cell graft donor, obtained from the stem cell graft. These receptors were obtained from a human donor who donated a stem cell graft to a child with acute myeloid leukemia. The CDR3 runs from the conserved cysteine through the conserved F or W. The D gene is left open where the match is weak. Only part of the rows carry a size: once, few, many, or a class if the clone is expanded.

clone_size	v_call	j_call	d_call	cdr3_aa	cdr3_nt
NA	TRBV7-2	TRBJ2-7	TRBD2	CASSFLTSGYEQYF	TGTGCCAGCAGCTTCTTGACTAGCGGCTACGAGCAGTACTTC
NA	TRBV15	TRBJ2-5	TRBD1	CATSSPDRGEDNPETQYF	TGTGCCACCAGCAGCCCGGACAGGGGAGAGGATAACCCAGAGACCCAGTACTTC
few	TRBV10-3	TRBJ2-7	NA	CAISEGHHEQYF	TGTGCCATCAGTGAGGGACACCACGAGCAGTACTTC
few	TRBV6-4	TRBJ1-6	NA	CASSDGNRDSPLHF	TGTGCCAGCAGTGACGGGAACAGAGATTCACCCCTCCACTTT
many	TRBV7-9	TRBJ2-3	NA	CASSRDADTQYF	TGTGCCAGCAGCCGGGACGCAGATACGCAGTATTTT
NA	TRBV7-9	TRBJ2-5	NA	CASSLGIRNRAEETQYF	TGTGCCAGCAGCTTAGGAATCCGCAACAGGGCCGAAGAGACCCAGTACTTC
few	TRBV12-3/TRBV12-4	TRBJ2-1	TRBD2	CASSPGLEYNEQFF	TGTGCCAGCAGTCCCGGACTAGAGTACAATGAGCAGTTCTTC
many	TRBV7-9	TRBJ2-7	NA	CASSYGPYEQYF	TGTGCCAGCAGTTATGGCCCCTACGAGCAGTACTTC
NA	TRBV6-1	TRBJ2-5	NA	CASRRLTYQETQYF	TGTGCCAGCAGAAGATTGACGTACCAAGAGACCCAGTACTTC
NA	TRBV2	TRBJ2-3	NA	CASSEVGALDTDTQYF	TGTGCCAGCAGTGAAGTGGGAGCTCTCGACACAGATACGCAGTATTTT
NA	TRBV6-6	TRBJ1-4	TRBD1	CASTGGDEKLFF	TGTGCCAGCACAGGGGGCGATGAAAAACTGTTTTTT
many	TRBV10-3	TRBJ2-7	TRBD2	CAISEPAGYEQYF	TGTGCCATCAGTGAGCCAGCGGGGTACGAGCAGTACTTC
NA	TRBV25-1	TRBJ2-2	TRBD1	CASSPGRDSNTGELFF	TGTGCCAGCAGCCCCGGACGGGACAGCAACACCGGGGAGCTGTTTTTT
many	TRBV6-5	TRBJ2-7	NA	CASSSPTLGSYEQYF	TGTGCCAGCAGTTCTCCAACTCTGGGATCCTACGAGCAGTACTTC
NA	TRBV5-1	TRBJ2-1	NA	CASSPNSQDNEQFF	TGCGCCAGCAGCCCTAATTCACAGGACAATGAGCAGTTCTTC
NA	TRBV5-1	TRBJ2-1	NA	CASSSGVSVGNNEQFF	TGCGCCAGCAGCTCCGGGGTCTCCGTCGGGAACAATGAGCAGTTCTTC
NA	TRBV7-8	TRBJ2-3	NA	CASSPTPWGGFASTDTQYF	TGTGCCAGCAGCCCGACCCCCTGGGGCGGGTTTGCTAGCACAGATACGCAGTATTTT
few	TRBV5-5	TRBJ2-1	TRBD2	CASSLEFGAGMLRQFF	TGTGCCAGCAGCTTGGAGTTTGGAGCGGGGATGCTTCGGCAGTTCTTC
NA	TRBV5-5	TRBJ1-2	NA	CASSPITQGYGYTF	TGTGCCAGCAGCCCCATCACACAGGGCTATGGCTACACCTTC
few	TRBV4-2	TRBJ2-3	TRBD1	CASSQPDRGRADTQYF	TGTGCCAGCAGCCAACCGGACAGGGGGCGCGCAGATACGCAGTATTTT
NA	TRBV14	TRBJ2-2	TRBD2	CASSRRTSGAGELFF	TGTGCCAGCAGCCGAAGGACTAGCGGAGCCGGGGAGCTGTTTTTT
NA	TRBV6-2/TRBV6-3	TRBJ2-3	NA	CASRGRTLGYDTQYF	TGTGCCAGCAGGGGCCGGACCCTGGGATACGATACGCAGTATTTT